Following are 9 T cell receptor beta chains from one sample sequenced in a study of blood T cell repertoires in COVID-19. Measured with immunoSEQ multiplex PCR; TCRdb has only the in-frame clones, and not every one. In the table there are approximately 180,000 clones, approximately 87% of which are singletons. Sequences were obtained from peripheral blood. These receptor sequences come from a person between 65 and 79 years old with COVID-19, enrolled during active disease.

The V call is TRBV9, the J call TRBJ2-7, with 8 bases lining up with TRBD1. V gave up 4 bases and J gave up 2 bases; unmatched junction bases: 5. Germline CDR1 SGDLS, CDR2 YYNGEE. The CDR3 is 14 amino acids. CDR3: CASSSGQGAYEQYF. Written as DNA, the CDR3 is TGTGCCAGCAGCTCAGGACAGGGAGCCTACGAGCAGTACTTC.

V gene TRBV19 combines with J gene TRBJ2-1; 15 nucleotides agree with TRBD2. The CDR3 length is 17 residues. The germline V gene has CDR1 LNHDA and CDR2 SQIVND (reference sequence). Losses at the gene ends were 4 bases for V and 7 bases for J; bases not matched to a gene: 8. The CDR3 bases are TGTGCCAGTAGTACTGGCCTGGGACTAGCGGGGGGTAATGAGCAGTTCTTC. Protein product: CASSTGLGLAGGNEQFF.

The gene calls are TRBV24-1 and TRBJ2-1; TRBD1 matches 10 bases. Germline V gives CDR1 KGHDR, CDR2 SFDVKD. With V trimmed by 9 bases and J by 9 bases, 13 bases remained unmatched. The CDR3 covers 15 residues. CDR3 sequence: CATQPQTGGRGEQFF. CDR3 coding DNA: TGTGCCACCCAACCACAGACAGGGGGCCGGGGTGAGCAGTTCTTC.

The chain combines TRBV29-1 with TRBJ1-5; TRBD1 matches at 10 bases. The J segment lost 6 bases and the V segment lost 4 bases, leaving 3 bases of the junction unmatched. The germline V gene has CDR1 SQVTM and CDR2 ANQGSEA. The CDR3 sequence is 13 residues long. The CDR3 DNA follows: TGCAGCGTTGTCGGACAGGGGGGTCAGCCCCAGCATTTT. This encodes CSVVGQGGQPQHF.

This clone has just one count. V is TRBV11-2 and J is TRBJ2-3; TRBD2 matches at 8 bases. This CDR3 is built from 17 residues. With 5 bases clipped from V and 4 bases from J, the junction kept 14 bases outside the gene matches. The V gene's germline CDR1 is SGHAT and CDR2 FQNNGV. This CDR3 is CASSRKPGTSSPDTQYF. For the CDR3, the DNA is TGTGCCAGCAGCCGTAAACCAGGGACTAGTTCACCAGATACGCAGTATTTT.

This sequence joins TRBV6-1 and TRBJ2-1; no reliable D call. Trimming shortened V by 1 base and J by 15 bases, and 10 bases separated the two germline ends. This CDR3 is 11 amino acids long. Germline values: CDR1 MNHNS, CDR2 SASEGT. The DNA for the CDR3 is TGTGCCAGCAGTGAAGTGATCGGTCTGTTCTTC. It is translated as CASSEVIGLFF.

The chain couples TRBV6-2 or TRBV6-3 to TRBJ2-7; 9 nucleotides line up with TRBD2. V dropped 2 bases and J dropped 4; count of bases not matched to a gene: 6. Germline V gene lookup returns CDR1 MNHEY and CDR2 SVGEGT. This CDR3 is 15 amino acids long. The CDR3 region is CASSYHGLARYEQYF. The CDR3 region has the DNA TGTGCCAGCAGTTACCATGGACTAGCGAGGTACGAGCAGTACTTC.

DNA of the CDR3: TGTGCCAGCAGCCACCCCACCGGGACAGGGGGGTCTGAAGCTTTCTTT. It yields the protein CASSHPTGTGGSEAFF. The chain uses TRBV4-2 and TRBJ1-1, with 11 bases lining up with TRBD1. The trim removed 3 bases at V and 6 bases at J, leaving 9 bases unmatched. The CDR3 consists of 16 residues. CDR1 and CDR2 (germline): LGHNA, YNFKEQ.

As DNA, the CDR3 is TGTGCCAGCAGCCTAGTTAACACTGAAGCTTTCTTT. The encoded protein is CASSLVNTEAFF. This chain joins TRBV28 and TRBJ1-1; no clear D gene. CDR3 length: 12 amino acids. Germline loops: CDR1 MDHEN, CDR2 SYDVKM. With 6 bases removed from V and 2 bases from J, the gap between germline ends came to 7 bases.